The present entry profiles one T cell receptor beta chain with its context. Its antigen is undetermined. The data were taken from a study of tumor-infiltrating lymphocytes in localized non-small cell lung cancer. Study overall: Tumor tissue and non-adjacent uninvolved lung came from each patient.

CDR1 and CDR2 (germline): MNHEY, SVGAGI. Deletions cut 5 bases from V and 5 bases from J, with 9 bases between. The CDR3 sequence is 12 residues long. The study, taken as a whole, reports: Immunotypes IM1 and IM2 had similar TCR-derived T-cell fractions.

Assay: immunoSEQ multiplex PCR; the TCRdb copy retains only in-frame clones and omits some. This sample has about 16,000 clones, with over 75% found just once. The source material was uninvolved lung tissue not adjacent to the tumor. This TCR came from a human donor with non-small cell lung cancer. The gene calls are TRBV6-5 and TRBJ1-2; D unclear. This CDR3 reads CASSPDRYGYTF. The CDR3 DNA reads as TGTGCCAGCAGTCCCGACCGGTATGGCTACACCTTC.